The subject of this entry is one T cell receptor (beta chain). Germline lookup yields CDR1 MDHEN and CDR2 SYDVKM. Deletions cut 4 bases from V and 12 bases from J, with 13 bases between. This CDR3 has 12 residues. These data are taken from a study of blood T cell repertoires in COVID-19. Looking at the study overall: Sample material is recorded as cDNA or gDNA derived from T cells, B-cell-depleted T cells, or PBMCs.

Profiling relied on immunoSEQ multiplex PCR, and the TCRdb table lists in-frame clones only, not all of them. The data contain some 24,000 clones, roughly 87% of them singletons. This sequence joins TRBV28 and TRBJ2-1, with D possibly matching TRBD1 (5 bases). Source material: peripheral blood. The receptor was derived from a man in his 70s with acute or convalescent COVID-19. For the CDR3, the DNA is TGTGCCAGCAGTTCCGAAGGGGTATCGCAGTTCTTC. It translates to CASSSEGVSQFF.